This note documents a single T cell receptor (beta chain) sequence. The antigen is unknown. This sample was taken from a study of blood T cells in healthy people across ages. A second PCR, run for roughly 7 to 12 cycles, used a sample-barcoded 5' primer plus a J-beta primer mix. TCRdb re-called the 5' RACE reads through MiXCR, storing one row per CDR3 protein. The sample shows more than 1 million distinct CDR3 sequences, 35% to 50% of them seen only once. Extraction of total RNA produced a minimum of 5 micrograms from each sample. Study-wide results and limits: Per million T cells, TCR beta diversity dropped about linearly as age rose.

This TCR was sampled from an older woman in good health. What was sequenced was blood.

CDR3 sequence reads: CASSFGPGQHYEQYF. In DNA form, the CDR3 reads TGCGCCAGCAGCTTTGGCCCGGGACAGCACTACGAGCAGTACTTC. The chain joins TRBV4-1 to TRBJ2-4, with 7 bases aligning to TRBD1. The J call is doubtful: the DNA matches TRBJ2-7 better. The CDR3 is made up of 15 amino acids. From germline, CDR1 is MGHRA and CDR2 YSYEKL.